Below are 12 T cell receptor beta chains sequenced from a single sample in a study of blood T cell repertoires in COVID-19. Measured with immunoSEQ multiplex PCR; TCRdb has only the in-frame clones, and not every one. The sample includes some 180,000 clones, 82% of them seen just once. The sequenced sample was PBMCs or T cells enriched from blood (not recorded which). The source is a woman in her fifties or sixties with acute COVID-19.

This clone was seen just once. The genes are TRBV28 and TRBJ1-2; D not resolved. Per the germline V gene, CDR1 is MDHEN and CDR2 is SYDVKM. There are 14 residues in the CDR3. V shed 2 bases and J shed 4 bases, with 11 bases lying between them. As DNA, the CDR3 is TGTGCCAGCAGTTTACCCCCCTCCCGCTATGGCTACACCTTC. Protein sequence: CASSLPPSRYGYTF.

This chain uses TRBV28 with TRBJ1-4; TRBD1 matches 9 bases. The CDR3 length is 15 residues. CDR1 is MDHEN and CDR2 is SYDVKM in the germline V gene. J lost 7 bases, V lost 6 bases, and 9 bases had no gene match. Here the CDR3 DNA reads TGTGCCAGCAGCTTGCCGGGACAGGGAAGTGAAAAACTGTTTTTT. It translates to CASSLPGQGSEKLFF. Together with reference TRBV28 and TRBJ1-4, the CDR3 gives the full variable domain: DVKVTQSSRYLVKRTGEKVFLECVQDMDHENMFWYRQDPGLGLRLIYFSYDVKMKEKGDIPEGYSVSREKKERFSLILESASTNQTSMYLCASSLPGQGSEKLFFGSGTQLSVL.

CDR3 DNA: TGCGCCAGCAGCTCCCAGACTAGCTCCCTCAATGAGCAGTTCTTC. Protein sequence: CASSSQTSSLNEQFF. The genes are TRBV5-1 and TRBJ2-1, with 7 positions matching TRBD2. CDR3 length equals 15 residues. The V gene's germline CDR1 is SGHRS and CDR2 YFSETQ. Trimming took 3 bases from V and 6 from J; bases not matched to a gene: 9.

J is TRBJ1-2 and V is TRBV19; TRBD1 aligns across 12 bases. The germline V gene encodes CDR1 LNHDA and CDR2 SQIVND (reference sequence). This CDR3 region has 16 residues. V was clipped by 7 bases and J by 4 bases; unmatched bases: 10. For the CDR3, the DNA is TGTGCCAGTAATAGGGACAGGGGGCGCGGAGGCTATGGCTACACCTTC. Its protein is CASNRDRGRGGYGYTF.

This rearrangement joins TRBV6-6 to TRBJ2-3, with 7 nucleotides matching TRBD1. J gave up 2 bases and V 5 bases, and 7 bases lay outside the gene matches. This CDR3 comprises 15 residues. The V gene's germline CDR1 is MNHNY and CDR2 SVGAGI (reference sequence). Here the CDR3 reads CASSLQGDSTDTQYF. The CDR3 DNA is TGTGCCAGCAGTCTCCAGGGGGATTCCACAGATACGCAGTATTTT.

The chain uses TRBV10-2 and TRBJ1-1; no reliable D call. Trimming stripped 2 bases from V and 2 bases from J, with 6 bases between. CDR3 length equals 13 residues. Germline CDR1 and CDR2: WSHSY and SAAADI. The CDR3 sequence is CASSERVNTEAFF. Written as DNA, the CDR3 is TGCGCCAGCAGTGAGCGGGTTAACACTGAAGCTTTCTTT.

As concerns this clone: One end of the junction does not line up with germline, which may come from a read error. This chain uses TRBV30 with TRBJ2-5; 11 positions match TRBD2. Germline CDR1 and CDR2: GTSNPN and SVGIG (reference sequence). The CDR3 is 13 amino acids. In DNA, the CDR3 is TGTGCCTGGAGTAGAAGGACTAGCGGGTCGTACGACTTC. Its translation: CAWSRRTSGSYDF.

CDR3 amino acids: CASSSQGGYGYTF. The CDR3 DNA is TGTGCCAGCAGTTCACAGGGTGGCTATGGCTACACCTTC. This chain links TRBV27 with TRBJ1-2; D is possibly TRBD1 (6 bases). V lost 4 bases to trimming and J lost 4 bases, with 10 bases between them. The CDR3 extends over 13 amino acids. Germline V gene sequence: CDR1 MNHEY, CDR2 SMNVEV (reference sequence).

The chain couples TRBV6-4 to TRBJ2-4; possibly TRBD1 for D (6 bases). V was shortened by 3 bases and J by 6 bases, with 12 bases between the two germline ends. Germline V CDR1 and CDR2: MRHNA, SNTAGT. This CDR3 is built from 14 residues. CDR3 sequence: CASSESTGGNIQYF. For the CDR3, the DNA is TGTGCCAGCAGTGAATCGACAGGAGGAAACATTCAGTACTTC.

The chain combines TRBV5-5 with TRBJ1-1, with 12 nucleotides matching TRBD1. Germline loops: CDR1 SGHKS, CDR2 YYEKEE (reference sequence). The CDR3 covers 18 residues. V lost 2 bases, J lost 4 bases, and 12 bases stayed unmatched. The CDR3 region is CASSLSPGTGGGATEAFF. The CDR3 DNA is TGTGCCAGCAGCTTAAGTCCCGGGACAGGGGGCGGTGCCACTGAAGCTTTCTTT.

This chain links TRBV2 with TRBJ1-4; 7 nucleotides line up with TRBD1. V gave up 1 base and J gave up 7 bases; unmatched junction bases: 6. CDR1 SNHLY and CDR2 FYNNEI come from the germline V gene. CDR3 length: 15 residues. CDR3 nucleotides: TGTGCCAGCAGTGAAGAGAGGGGGCGAGGTGAAAAACTGTTTTTT. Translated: CASSEERGRGEKLFF. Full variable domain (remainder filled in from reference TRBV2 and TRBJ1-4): EPEVTQTPSHQVTQMGQEVILRCVPISNHLYFYWYRQILGQKVEFLVSFYNNEISEKSEIFDDQFSVERPDGSNFTLKIRSTKLEDSAMYFCASSEERGRGEKLFFGSGTQLSVL.

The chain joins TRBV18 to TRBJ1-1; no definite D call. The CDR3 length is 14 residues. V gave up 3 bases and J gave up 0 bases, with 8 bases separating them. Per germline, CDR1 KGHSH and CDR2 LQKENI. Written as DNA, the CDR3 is TGTGCCAGCTCACCCGTGGGAGTGAACACTGAAGCTTTCTTT. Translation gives CASSPVGVNTEAFF.